Shown below are 16 T cell receptor beta chains from a single sample sequenced in a study of blood T cell repertoires in COVID-19. Here immunoSEQ multiplex PCR was the method, and the copy in TCRdb shows in-frame clones only, minus some. The sample consists of about 190,000 clones, around 89% of them appearing once. Sequencing was performed on peripheral blood. These TCRs come from a human donor in a cohort sampled during active COVID-19.

This chain links TRBV7-2 with TRBJ2-1; 7 nucleotides line up with TRBD1. The CDR3 is 12 residues long. V lost 4 bases, J lost 12 bases, and 6 bases stayed unmatched. From germline, CDR1 is SGHTA and CDR2 FQGNSA. CDR3 loop: CASSSWTGRQFF. The CDR3, as DNA: TGTGCCAGCAGCTCGTGGACAGGTAGGCAGTTCTTC.

This sequence joins TRBV3-1 (or the pseudogene TRBV3-2) and TRBJ2-7; 10 positions agree with TRBD1. The CDR3 is 12 residues long. Looked up from germline, CDR1 is LGHDT and CDR2 is YNNKEL (reference sequence). The CDR3 reads CASGQGAYEQYF. The CDR3 region has the DNA TGTGCGTCTGGACAGGGGGCCTACGAGCAGTACTTC.

This clone was seen only once. The rearrangement joins TRBV27 to TRBJ2-1; D may be TRBD2 (6 bases). This CDR3 is built from 15 residues. From germline, CDR1 is MNHEY and CDR2 SMNVEV (reference sequence). V shed 5 bases and J shed 7 bases, with 18 bases lying between them. The CDR3 reads CASSRPGVAVNEQFF. As DNA, the CDR3 is TGTGCCAGCAGTCGCCCCGGGGTAGCGGTGAATGAGCAGTTCTTC.

The rearrangement joins TRBV27 to TRBJ1-6, with D maybe TRBD1 (5 bases). This CDR3 region has 15 residues. Trimming shortened V by 5 bases and J by 3 bases, and 11 bases separated the two germline ends. CDR1 and CDR2 (germline): MNHEY, SMNVEV (reference sequence). In nucleotides, the CDR3 is TGTGCCAGCAGTCCCCAGGGTGGCTATAATTCACCCCTCCACTTT. It yields the protein CASSPQGGYNSPLHF.

J is TRBJ1-1 and V is TRBV29-1; D is unclear. The V gene's germline CDR1 is SQVTM and CDR2 ANQGSEA. V was trimmed by 7 bases and J by 2 bases, leaving 11 bases between them. The CDR3 runs to 12 residues. The CDR3 spells CSAGLSNTEAFF. The CDR3 DNA reads as TGCAGCGCTGGACTCAGCAACACTGAAGCTTTCTTT.

This clone came up once. The gene calls are TRBV18 and TRBJ1-2; 8 positions match TRBD1. This CDR3 is 16 amino acids long. J was trimmed by 6 bases and V by 6 bases; bases with no gene match: 15. The V gene's germline CDR1 is KGHSH and CDR2 LQKENI. In nucleotides, the CDR3 is TGTGCCAGCTCGATCCACGCAGGGGGCCTTGAAGATGGCTACACCTTC. Translating it yields CASSIHAGGLEDGYTF.

V and J are TRBV11-3 and TRBJ2-7; 11 bases are shared with TRBD2. This CDR3 contains 15 residues. V trimming: 5 bases; J trimming: 7 bases; junction bases outside the gene matches: 10. Germline V CDR1 and CDR2: SGHNT, YENEEA. The CDR3 here is CASSPIAGGLGEQYF. Written as DNA, the CDR3 is TGTGCCAGCAGCCCTATAGCGGGGGGGCTCGGTGAGCAGTACTTC.

V is TRBV4-2 and J is TRBJ2-1; the D gene is possibly TRBD1 (6 bases). This CDR3 has 16 amino acids. V was cut by 4 bases and J by 6 bases, with 19 bases left in between. Germline CDR1 LGHNA, CDR2 YNFKEQ. CDR3 in DNA: TGTGCCAGCAGCCCAGAACGAAGGGGGTCGGCCAATGAGCAGTTCTTC. Encoded protein: CASSPERRGSANEQFF.

This chain uses TRBV6-6 with TRBJ2-3; 8 bases are a match to TRBD2. Germline CDR1 and CDR2: MNHNY and SVGAGI (reference sequence). Trimming took 4 bases from V and 1 from J; bases not matched to a gene: 4. This CDR3 region has 15 residues. CDR3 residues: CASSLLAVGTDTQYF. The DNA of the CDR3 is TGTGCCAGCAGTTTACTAGCGGTAGGCACAGATACGCAGTATTTT.

This CDR3 is CASSPPTRTEAFF. The DNA of the CDR3 is TGTGCCAGCAGTCCCCCGACACGCACTGAAGCTTTCTTT. V and J are TRBV6-6 and TRBJ1-1; D remains unclear. CDR1 is MNHNY, CDR2 SVGAGI, per germline (reference sequence). V shed 5 bases and J shed 4 bases, with 11 bases lying between them. The CDR3 is 13 amino acids.

The chain employs TRBV5-4 and TRBJ1-4; TRBD1 agrees at 10 bases. V lost 4 bases and J lost 7; bases outside the gene matches: 7. In germline, CDR1 is SGHNT, CDR2 YYREEE (reference sequence). This CDR3 comprises 15 residues. In nucleotides, the CDR3 is TGTGCCAGCAGCCGGGCCGGGACAGGGGTTGAAAAACTGTTTTTT. Its translation is CASSRAGTGVEKLFF.

The chain is built from TRBV7-2 and TRBJ1-3; 7 positions match TRBD1. The CDR3 totals 16 residues. Germline CDR1 SGHTA, CDR2 FQGNSA. The V and J ends lost 3 bases and 0 bases, in that order; junction bases with no gene match: 5. The CDR3 bases are TGTGCCAGCAGCTTCCAGGGGGGCATCTCTGGAAACACCATATATTTT. Translation: CASSFQGGISGNTIYF.

The V gene is TRBV19, the J gene TRBJ1-5; no reliable D call. Trimming cost V 4 bases and J 6 bases, with 22 bases left between them. Germline V gene data show CDR1 as LNHDA and CDR2 as SQIVND (reference sequence). The CDR3 runs 17 residues. The CDR3 spells CASSSGFGLQGSQPQHF. As DNA, the CDR3 is TGTGCCAGTAGTAGCGGGTTCGGCTTACAAGGGAGTCAGCCCCAGCATTTT.

The rearrangement joins TRBV30 to TRBJ2-1, with TRBD1 matching 9 bases. This CDR3 region has 15 residues. The J segment lost 7 bases and the V segment lost 4 bases, leaving 11 bases of the junction unmatched. Looked up from germline, CDR1 is GTSNPN and CDR2 is SVGIG (reference sequence). CDR3 bases: TGTGCCTGGAACTCCGGGGACAGGGTTGATAATGAGCAGTTCTTC. The encoded protein is CAWNSGDRVDNEQFF.

This clone was counted only a few times. This chain joins TRBV12-3 or TRBV12-4 and TRBJ1-2, with 8 bases matching TRBD1. V shed 6 bases, J shed 7 bases, and the junction held 4 bases outside the gene matches. The CDR3 contains 12 residues. The CDR3 DNA is TGTGCCAGCAGCGAACAGGGGGGTGGCTACACCTTC. It is translated as CASSEQGGGYTF.

This clone was counted a single time. The chain links TRBV28 to TRBJ2-3; D is undetermined. Germline values: CDR1 MDHEN, CDR2 SYDVKM. The CDR3 runs to 12 residues. V dropped 3 bases and J dropped 6 bases, with 7 bases sitting between them. CDR3 protein: CASSFSLDTQYF. Written as DNA, the CDR3 is TGTGCCAGCAGTTTTTCTTTGGATACGCAGTATTTT.